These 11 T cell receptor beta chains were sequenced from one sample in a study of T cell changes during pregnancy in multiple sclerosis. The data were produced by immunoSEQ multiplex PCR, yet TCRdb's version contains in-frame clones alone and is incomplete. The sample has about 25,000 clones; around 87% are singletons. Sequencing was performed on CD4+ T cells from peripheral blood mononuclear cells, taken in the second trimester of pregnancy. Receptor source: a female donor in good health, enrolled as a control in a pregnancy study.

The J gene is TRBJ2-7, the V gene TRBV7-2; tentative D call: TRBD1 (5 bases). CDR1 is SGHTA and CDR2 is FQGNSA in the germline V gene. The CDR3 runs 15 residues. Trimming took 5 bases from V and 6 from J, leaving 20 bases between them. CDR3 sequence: CASSNRQILGPEQYF. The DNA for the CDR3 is TGTGCCAGCAGCAATCGACAGATACTTGGTCCCGAGCAGTACTTC.

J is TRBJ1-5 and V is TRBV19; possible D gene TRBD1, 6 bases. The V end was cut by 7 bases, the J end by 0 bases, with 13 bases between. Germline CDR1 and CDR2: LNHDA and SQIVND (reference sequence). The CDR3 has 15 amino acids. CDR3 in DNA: TGTGCCAGTAAGGACAGAAGATATAGCAATCAGCCCCAGCATTTT. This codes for CASKDRRYSNQPQHF.

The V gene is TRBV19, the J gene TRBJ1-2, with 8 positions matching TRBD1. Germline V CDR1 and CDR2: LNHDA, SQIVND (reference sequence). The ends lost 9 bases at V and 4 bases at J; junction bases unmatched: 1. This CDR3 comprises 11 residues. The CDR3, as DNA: TGTGCCAGCGGGACAGGCTATGGCTACACCTTC. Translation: CASGTGYGYTF.

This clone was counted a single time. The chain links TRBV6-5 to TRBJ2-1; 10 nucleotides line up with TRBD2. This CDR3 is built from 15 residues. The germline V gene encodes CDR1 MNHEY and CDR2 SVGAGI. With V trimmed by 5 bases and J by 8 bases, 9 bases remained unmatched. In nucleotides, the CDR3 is TGTGCCAGCAGTGGACTAGCGGCAGGTCCCCATGAGCAGTTCTTC. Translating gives CASSGLAAGPHEQFF.

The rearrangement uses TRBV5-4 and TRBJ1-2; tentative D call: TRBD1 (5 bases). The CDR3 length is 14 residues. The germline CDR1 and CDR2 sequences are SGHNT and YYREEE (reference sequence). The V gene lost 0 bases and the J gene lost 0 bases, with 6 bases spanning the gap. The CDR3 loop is CASSLDRTNYGYTF. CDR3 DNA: TGTGCCAGCAGCTTGGACAGGACTAACTATGGCTACACCTTC.

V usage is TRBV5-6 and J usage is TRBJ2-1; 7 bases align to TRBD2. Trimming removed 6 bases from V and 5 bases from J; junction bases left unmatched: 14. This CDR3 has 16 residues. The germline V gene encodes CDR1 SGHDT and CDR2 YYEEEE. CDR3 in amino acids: CASTGPYWRENNEQFF. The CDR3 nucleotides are TGTGCCAGCACCGGGCCCTACTGGCGGGAGAACAATGAGCAGTTCTTC.

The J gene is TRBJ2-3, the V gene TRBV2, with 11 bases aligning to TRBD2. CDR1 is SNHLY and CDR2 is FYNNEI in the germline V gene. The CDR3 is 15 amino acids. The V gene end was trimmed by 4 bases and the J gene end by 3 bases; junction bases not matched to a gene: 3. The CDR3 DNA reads TGTGCCAGCAGTGCAACTAGCGGGAGTACAGATACGCAGTATTTT. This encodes CASSATSGSTDTQYF.

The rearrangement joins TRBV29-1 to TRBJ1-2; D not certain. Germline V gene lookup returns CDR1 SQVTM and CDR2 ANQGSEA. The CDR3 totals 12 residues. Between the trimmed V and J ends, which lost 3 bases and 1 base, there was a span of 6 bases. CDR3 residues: CSVEASNYGYTF. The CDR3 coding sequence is TGCAGCGTTGAGGCAAGTAACTATGGCTACACCTTC.

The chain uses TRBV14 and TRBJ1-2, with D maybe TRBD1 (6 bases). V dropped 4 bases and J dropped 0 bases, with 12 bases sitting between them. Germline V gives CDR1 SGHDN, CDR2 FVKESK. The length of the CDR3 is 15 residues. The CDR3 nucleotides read TGTGCCAGCAGCCCAATCAAGGGGGCTAACTATGGCTACACCTTC. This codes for CASSPIKGANYGYTF. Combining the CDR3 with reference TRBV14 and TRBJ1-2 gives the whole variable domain EAGVTQFPSHSVIEKGQTVTLRCDPISGHDNLYWYRRVMGKEIKFLLHFVKESKQDESGMPNNRFLAERTGGTYSTLKVQPAELEDSGVYFCASSPIKGANYGYTFGSGTRLTVV.

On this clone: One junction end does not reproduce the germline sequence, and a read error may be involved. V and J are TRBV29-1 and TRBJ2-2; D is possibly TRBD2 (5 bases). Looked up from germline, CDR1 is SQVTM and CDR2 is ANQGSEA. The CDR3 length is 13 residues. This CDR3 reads CSVKGAVHRGAVF. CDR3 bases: TGCAGCGTTAAGGGTGCGGTACACCGGGGAGCTGTTTTT.

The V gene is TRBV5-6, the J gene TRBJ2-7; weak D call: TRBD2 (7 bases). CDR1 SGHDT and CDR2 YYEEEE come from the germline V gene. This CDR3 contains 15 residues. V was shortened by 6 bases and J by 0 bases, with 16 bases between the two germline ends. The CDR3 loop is CASTALAGASYEQYF. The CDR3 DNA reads TGTGCCAGCACCGCTCTGGCGGGGGCCTCCTACGAGCAGTACTTC.